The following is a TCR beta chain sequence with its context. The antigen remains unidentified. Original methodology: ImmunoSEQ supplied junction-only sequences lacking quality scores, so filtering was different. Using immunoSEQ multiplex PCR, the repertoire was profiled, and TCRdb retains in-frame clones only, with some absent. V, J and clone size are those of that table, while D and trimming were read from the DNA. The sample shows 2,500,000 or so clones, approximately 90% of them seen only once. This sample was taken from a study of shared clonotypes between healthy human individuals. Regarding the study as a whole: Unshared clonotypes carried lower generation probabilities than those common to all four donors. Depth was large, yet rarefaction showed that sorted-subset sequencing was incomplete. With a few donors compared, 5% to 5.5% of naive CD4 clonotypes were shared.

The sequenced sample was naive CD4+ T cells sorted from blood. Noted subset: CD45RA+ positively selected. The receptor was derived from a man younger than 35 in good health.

CDR3 coding DNA: TGTGCCAGTAGTATGGGTAAGAGCTACGAGCAGTACTTC. Translated: CASSMGKSYEQYF. The chain is built from TRBV19 and TRBJ2-7; no definite D call. The CDR3 is 13 amino acids. Trimming left V 3 bases short and J 3 bases short, with 9 bases between. Per germline, CDR1 LNHDA and CDR2 SQIVND (reference sequence).